This T cell receptor beta chain derives from a study of shared clonotypes between healthy human individuals. Study background: CD4 naive and CD4 memory each took three plates per donor, while CD8 naive took two and CD8 memory one.

This table comes from immunoSEQ multiplex PCR, and its TCRdb copy is limited to in-frame clones, with some not included. The sample shows 2 million to 2.5 million clones, just over 90% of them seen only once. Naive CD4+ cells were CD45RA-selected; the remaining cells were memory. Study conclusions and caveats: Incomplete sequencing of sorted subsets was indicated by rarefaction despite large depth. Clonotypes not shared had lower generation probabilities than those common to all four donors.

The CDR3 totals 17 residues. Trimming at V came to 3 bases and at J to 2 bases, leaving 12 bases not matched to a gene. Germline V CDR1 and CDR2: SGHRS, YFSETQ. Turning to this clone: Antigen unknown.

The clonotype comes from a man between 18 and 29 years old in good health. Some clones in this sample may be carry-over from other donors' samples. The sample taken for sequencing was naive CD4+ T cells from PBMCs. Subset denoted: CD45RA+ positively selected. The V and J genes are TRBV5-1 and TRBJ2-3; 7 bases align to TRBD2. In DNA, the CDR3 is TGCGCCAGCAGCTACAATTTGGGGGAGGGCCCCACAGATACGCAGTATTTT. It is translated as CASSYNLGEGPTDTQYF.